Listed below are T cell receptor beta chains from one sample, sequenced in a study of blood T cell repertoires in COVID-19. Profiled with immunoSEQ multiplex PCR; TCRdb holds only in-frame clones, not every one. The sample records more than 110,000 clones, 70% to 85% being singletons. The source material was peripheral blood. These receptors were collected from a man in his fifties or sixties with acute or convalescent COVID-19. Each CDR3 is given with its conserved first and last residue. The D gene is left open where the match is weak. Clone sizes are given selectively: once, few, many, or a class where the clone is expanded.

NA	NA	15	TRBV9	TRBJ2-2	TGTGCCAGCAGCGTAGCAGCGGCGAACACCGGGGAGCTGTTTTTT	CASSVAAANTGELFF
TRBD1	NA	14	TRBV18	TRBJ1-5	TGTGCCAGCTCGCCGACAGGGCCGGATCAGCCCCAGCATTTT	CASSPTGPDQPQHF
TRBD1	NA	17	TRBV19	TRBJ2-2	TGTGCCAGTAGTACCGGACAGGGGGCTACACCGGCCGGGGAGCTGTTTTTT	CASSTGQGATPAGELFF
NA	few	15	TRBV2	TRBJ2-2	TGTGCCAGTAACAATGCCGGCGGCTCCACCGGGGAGCTGTTTTTT	CASNNAGGSTGELFF
TRBD1	once	16	TRBV18	TRBJ1-1	TGTGCCAGCTCACCAATGGGACAGGGAAAGGGCACTGAAGCTTTCTTT	CASSPMGQGKGTEAFF
NA	NA	13	TRBV19	TRBJ1-2	TGTGCCAGTGGGGGGGAGAGAAACTATGGCTACACCTTC	CASGGERNYGYTF
NA	NA	12	TRBV6-4	TRBJ1-2	TGTGCCAGCAGTGAGGAGGGCTATGGCTACACCTTC	CASSEEGYGYTF
NA	NA	16	TRBV19	TRBJ2-6	TGTGCCAGTAGTATTCAGGGGACAACTGGGGCCAACGTCCTGACTTTC	CASSIQGTTGANVLTF
NA	NA	14	TRBV18	TRBJ1-1	TGTGCCAGCTCACGTCTCGACAGGAACACTGAAGCTTTCTTT	CASSRLDRNTEAFF
NA	NA	11	TRBV27	TRBJ2-7	TGTGCCAGCAGTTTCGGCTACGAGCAGTACTTC	CASSFGYEQYF
NA	NA	16	TRBV19	TRBJ1-5	TGTGCCAGTAGTACCCACAGGGATGGGAGCAATCAGCCCCAGCATTTT	CASSTHRDGSNQPQHF
TRBD1	few	18	TRBV4-2	TRBJ1-4	TGTGCCAGCAGCCAAGATCGTGCGGGGACAGGGACTAATGAAAAACTGTTTTTT	CASSQDRAGTGTNEKLFF
TRBD1	few	16	TRBV5-1	TRBJ2-2	TGCGCCAGCAGCCAACTGACAGGGGCGAACACCGGGGAGCTGTTTTTT	CASSQLTGANTGELFF
TRBD1	few	16	TRBV11-1	TRBJ1-2	TGTGCCAGCAGCTCAGCCGGGACAGGGGTCCTATATGGCTACACCTTC	CASSSAGTGVLYGYTF
NA	once	14	TRBV7-2	TRBJ2-7	TGTGCCAGCAGCTTAGTACAGGGCCCCTACGAGCAGTACTTC	CASSLVQGPYEQYF
TRBD1	NA	14	TRBV2	TRBJ1-5	TGTGCCAGCGGAGGGGACAGAGGCAATCAGCCCCAGCATTTT	CASGGDRGNQPQHF
NA	NA	14	TRBV28	TRBJ1-4	TGTGCCAGCACCATCTCGGGGGTAGCTGAAAAACTGTTTTTT	CASTISGVAEKLFF
TRBD1	few	15	TRBV15	TRBJ1-5	TGTGCCACCAGCCCTGCTGGGGACAGTGATCAGCCCCAGCATTTT	CATSPAGDSDQPQHF
TRBD1	NA	14	TRBV6-5	TRBJ1-1	TGTGCCAGCACCGAGGGGACAGCCAACACTGAAGCTTTCTTT	CASTEGTANTEAFF
TRBD1	NA	14	TRBV5-6	TRBJ1-6	TGTGCCAGCAGCTCGGGACAGGGAGATTCACCCCTCCACTTT	CASSSGQGDSPLHF
TRBD2	NA	20	TRBV4-1	TRBJ2-5	TGCGCCAGCAGCCAAGGGAGTGAGGCTAGGGGAGGGTCTTTCGTATGGACCCAGTACTTC	CASSQGSEARGGSFVWTQYF
NA	NA	14	TRBV5-1	TRBJ1-1	TGCGCCAGCCGAAACGACAGGAGAAACACTGAAGCTTTCTTT	CASRNDRRNTEAFF
NA	NA	15	TRBV5-8	TRBJ1-2	TGTGCCAGCAGCTTGGTCGGACAGCTAAACTATGGCTACACCTTC	CASSLVGQLNYGYTF
TRBD1	NA	12	TRBV18	TRBJ1-1	TGTGCCAGCTCTCCCGGACAGGGGGCAGCTTTCTTT	CASSPGQGAAFF
NA	few	14	TRBV5-1	TRBJ2-7	TGCGCCAGCAGTTCTAGCGCCTCCTCCTACGAGCAGTACTTC	CASSSSASSYEQYF
TRBD1	NA	15	TRBV10-1	TRBJ1-1	TGCGCCTTGAATGGGGGAGACAGGGAGTACACTGAAGCTTTCTTT	CALNGGDREYTEAFF
TRBD1	NA	17	TRBV19	TRBJ2-3	TGTGCCAGTAGTATAGATCGGGGACAGGGAGGCACAGATACGCAGTATTTT	CASSIDRGQGGTDTQYF
NA	NA	13	TRBV16	TRBJ1-1	TGTGCCAGCAGCCAATTTAAGGGGCTGCAAGCTTTCTTT	CASSQFKGLQAFF
NA	NA	13	TRBV19	TRBJ1-1	TGTGCCAGTAGAGGAGGGAAGAACACTGAAGCTTTCTTT	CASRGGKNTEAFF
NA	NA	14	TRBV10-3	TRBJ1-1	TGTGCCATCAGTGACCCCGAGCGGAACACTGAAGCTTTCTTT	CAISDPERNTEAFF
NA	once	16	TRBV4-2	TRBJ2-5	TGTGCCAGCAGCCAAGCGGAGGGCCCCAGAAAAGAGACCCAGTACTTC	CASSQAEGPRKETQYF
NA	NA	13	TRBV5-1	TRBJ2-5	TGCGCCAGCAGCTTTGGGGGAGGAGAGACCCAGTACTTC	CASSFGGGETQYF
NA	NA	12	TRBV10-3	TRBJ2-1	TGTGCCATCAGTGAGGCTTTTGCGGCACAGTTCTTC	CAISEAFAAQFF
TRBD2	NA	19	TRBV19	TRBJ2-2	TGTGCCAGTAGTCCCGTGGGACTAGCGGGACTGATGAACACCGGGGAGCTGTTTTTT	CASSPVGLAGLMNTGELFF
TRBD1	few	13	TRBV29-1	TRBJ2-7	TGCAGCGTGGCCGGGACAGGTTTTTACGAGCAGTACTTC	CSVAGTGFYEQYF
TRBD1	few	15	TRBV28	TRBJ1-5	TGTGCCAGCAGGACCGGGACAGGATTTACTCAGCCCCAGCATTTT	CASRTGTGFTQPQHF
NA	NA	14	TRBV27	TRBJ2-1	TGTGCCAGCAGTTTCATGGGGGGAAACAATGAGCAGTTCTTC	CASSFMGGNNEQFF
TRBD1	few	13	TRBV6-6	TRBJ1-2	TGTGCCAGCAGACCGGGACAGAACTATGGCTACACCTTC	CASRPGQNYGYTF
TRBD1	NA	15	TRBV5-1	TRBJ1-1	TGCGCCAGCAGCCTGAACAGGGGCCTGGGGACTGAAGCTTTCTTT	CASSLNRGLGTEAFF
TRBD1	NA	14	TRBV28	TRBJ1-5	TGTGCCAGCAGTTCGGGACAGGGCGATCAGCCCCAGCATTTT	CASSSGQGDQPQHF
TRBD2	NA	15	TRBV5-4	TRBJ2-3	TGTGCCAGCAGCTTCGCGGGAGGGCCGACAGATACGCAGTATTTT	CASSFAGGPTDTQYF
TRBD1	many	15	TRBV18	TRBJ1-1	TGTGCCAGCTCACCGAGCCCCGGGACAGCCGCTGAAGCTTTCTTT	CASSPSPGTAAEAFF
NA	NA	14	TRBV5-1	TRBJ1-5	TGCGCCAGCAGCCCAGGGGAGAGCAATCAGCCCCAGCATTTT	CASSPGESNQPQHF
TRBD1	NA	15	TRBV27	TRBJ2-3	TGTGCCAGCAGTACCAGGGGGCAAGGCACAGATACGCAGTATTTT	CASSTRGQGTDTQYF
NA	NA	17	TRBV21-1	TRBJ1-1	TGTGCCAGCAGCGGACGTCCCGGGACAGGTATGAACACTGAAGCTTTCTTT	CASSGRPGTGMNTEAFF
NA	NA	11	TRBV12-3/TRBV12-4	TRBJ2-1	TGTGCCAGCAGATCCCCGGGTGAGCAGTTCTTC	CASRSPGEQFF
NA	NA	15	TRBV19	TRBJ1-3	TGTGCCAGTAGTAGGCGGCTGTACTCTGGAAACACCATATATTTT	CASSRRLYSGNTIYF
TRBD1	few	15	TRBV5-5	TRBJ1-2	TGTGCCAGCAGTCTCGGGACAGGTACTTCTTATGGCTACACCTTC	CASSLGTGTSYGYTF
NA	NA	15	TRBV28	TRBJ1-6	TGTGCCAGCAGGGGGGGGGAGGGCCCTAGTTCACCCCTCCACTTT	CASRGGEGPSSPLHF
NA	NA	14	TRBV9	TRBJ1-6	TGTGCCAGCAGCGTGATGGACAGCGATTCACCCCTCCACTTT	CASSVMDSDSPLHF
TRBD2	NA	18	TRBV9	TRBJ2-1	TGTGCCAGCAGCGTAGCTACAGGGACTAGCGGAGTCTACAATGAGCAGTTCTTC	CASSVATGTSGVYNEQFF
TRBD1	NA	14	TRBV6-5	TRBJ1-5	TGTGCCAGCAGCACAGGGGTGGGCAATCAGCCCCAGCATTTT	CASSTGVGNQPQHF
TRBD1	NA	14	TRBV19	TRBJ2-7	TGTGCCAGTAGAGACAGGGGAAGCTCCTACGAGCAGTACTTC	CASRDRGSSYEQYF
TRBD2	NA	18	TRBV19	TRBJ2-2	TGTGCCAGTAGTATTGAAGGGGAGGGAAGAACGAACACCGGGGAGCTGTTTTTT	CASSIEGEGRTNTGELFF
NA	NA	16	TRBV27	TRBJ2-7	TGTGCCAGCAGTCGCCGTTCCGGGACTGGATCCTACGAGCAGTACTTC	CASSRRSGTGSYEQYF